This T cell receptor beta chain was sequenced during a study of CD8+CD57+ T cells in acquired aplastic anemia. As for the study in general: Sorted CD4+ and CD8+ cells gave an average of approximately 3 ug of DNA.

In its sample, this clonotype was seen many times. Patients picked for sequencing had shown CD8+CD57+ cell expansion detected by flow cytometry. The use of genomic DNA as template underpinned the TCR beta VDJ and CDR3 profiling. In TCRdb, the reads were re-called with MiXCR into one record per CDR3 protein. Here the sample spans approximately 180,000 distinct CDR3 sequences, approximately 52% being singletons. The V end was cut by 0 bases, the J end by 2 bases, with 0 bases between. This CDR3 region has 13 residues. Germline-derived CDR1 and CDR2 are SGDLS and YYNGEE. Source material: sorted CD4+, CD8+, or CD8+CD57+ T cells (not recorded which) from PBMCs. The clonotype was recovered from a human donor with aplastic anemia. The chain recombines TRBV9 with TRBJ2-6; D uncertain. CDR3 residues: CASSVAGANVLTF. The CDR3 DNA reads TGTGCCAGCAGCGTAGCTGGGGCCAACGTCCTGACTTTC.